Listed below are T cell receptor beta chains from one sample, sequenced in a study of blood T cell repertoires in COVID-19. Repertoires were generated with immunoSEQ multiplex PCR, while TCRdb's copy carries only in-frame clones and drops some. Among 95,000 to 100,000 clones, 80% to 90% were seen once, and the ten largest hold 9.5% to 13%. Specimen: peripheral blood. The receptors stem from a woman aged 25-40 years with acute or convalescent COVID-19. CDR3s include the opening cysteine and the closing phenylalanine or tryptophan. The D gene is left open where the match is weak. Only part of the rows carry a size: once, few, many, or a class if the clone is expanded.

NA | TRBD1 | TRBJ2-7 | TRBV18 | CASSPTQDRNYEQYF | TGTGCCAGCTCACCAACGCAGGACAGGAACTACGAGCAGTACTTC
NA | NA | TRBJ1-2 | TRBV5-8 | CASSLGDPGHYGYTF | TGTGCCAGCAGCTTGGGTGACCCAGGGCACTATGGCTACACCTTC
NA | TRBD1 | TRBJ1-2 | TRBV28 | CASSITGTGASYGYTF | TGTGCCAGCAGTATAACCGGGACAGGGGCCAGCTATGGCTACACCTTC
NA | TRBD1 | TRBJ2-3 | TRBV28 | CASPDKRQGLNGVTDTQYF | TGTGCCAGCCCCGACAAGAGACAGGGGTTAAATGGAGTCACAGATACGCAGTATTTT
NA | NA | TRBJ1-6 | TRBV7-2 | CASIGSSSYNSPLHF | TGTGCCAGCATCGGGTCGAGCTCCTATAATTCACCCCTCCACTTT
NA | TRBD1 | TRBJ1-4 | TRBV5-1 | CASSSTDRAEKLFF | TGCGCCAGCAGCTCAACTGACAGGGCCGAAAAACTGTTTTTT
NA | NA | TRBJ1-5 | TRBV5-6 | CASSLAPQFQSNQPQHF | TGTGCCAGCAGCTTGGCGCCCCAGTTTCAGAGCAATCAGCCCCAGCATTTT
few | NA | TRBJ2-1 | TRBV19 | CASSTPLSPNEQFF | TGTGCCAGTAGTACGCCTCTCAGTCCCAATGAGCAGTTCTTC
NA | TRBD1 | TRBJ1-3 | TRBV2 | CASSGGAGGLGNTIYF | TGTGCCAGCAGTGGTGGGGCAGGGGGCCTTGGAAACACCATATATTTT
NA | NA | TRBJ2-4 | TRBV6-1 | CASSEGFGIGGAQYIQYF | TGTGCCAGCAGTGAAGGGTTTGGGATAGGCGGGGCTCAGTACATTCAGTACTTC
NA | TRBD2 | TRBJ2-1 | TRBV10-3 | CAISGLAGDSYNEQFF | TGTGCCATCAGTGGGTTAGCGGGGGACTCCTACAATGAGCAGTTCTTC
NA | NA | TRBJ1-3 | TRBV6-5 | CASSYSGRGSGNTIYF | TGTGCCAGCAGTTACTCGGGGAGGGGTTCAGGAAACACCATATATTTT
NA | NA | TRBJ2-1 | TRBV7-3 | CASSSPLDYGNEQFF | TGTGCCAGCAGCTCCCCTCTGGACTACGGCAATGAGCAGTTCTTC
NA | NA | TRBJ2-7 | TRBV5-1 | CASSLGLSSYEQYF | TGCGCCAGCAGCTTAGGACTCAGCTCCTACGAGCAGTACTTC
NA | TRBD1 | TRBJ1-2 | TRBV5-4 | CASSLRQGAYGYTF | TGTGCCAGCAGCTTAAGACAGGGGGCCTATGGCTACACCTTC
NA | NA | TRBJ1-5 | TRBV7-9 | CASSLTGLGNQPQHF | TGTGCCAGCAGCCTTACAGGGTTGGGCAATCAGCCCCAGCATTTT
few | TRBD1 | TRBJ1-1 | TRBV7-9 | CASSSTNDRVNSEAFF | TGTGCCAGCAGCTCCACTAACGACAGGGTGAATAGTGAAGCTTTCTTT
NA | NA | TRBJ1-2 | TRBV6-6 | CASLGLLGGYTF | TGTGCCAGCCTAGGACTTCTAGGTGGCTACACCTTC
NA | TRBD1 | TRBJ1-3 | TRBV3-1/TRBV3-2 | CASSSGQRNTIYF | TGTGCCAGCAGCTCGGGACAGCGAAACACCATATATTTT
NA | NA | TRBJ2-2 | TRBV30 | CAWRRGLPGTGELFF | TGTGCCTGGAGGCGGGGACTCCCTGGGACCGGGGAGCTGTTTTTT
NA | NA | TRBJ1-2 | TRBV19 | CASSFQGISYGYTF | TGTGCCAGTAGTTTCCAGGGGATATCTTATGGCTACACCTTC
NA | TRBD1 | TRBJ2-2 | TRBV7-3 | CASSSPGGDRGTGELFF | TGTGCCAGCAGCTCCCCGGGGGGGGACAGGGGGACCGGGGAGCTGTTTTTT
NA | NA | TRBJ1-6 | TRBV30 | CAWSVRRVQINSPLHF | TGTGCCTGGAGTGTACGCAGGGTCCAAATTAATTCACCCCTCCACTTT
NA | NA | TRBJ1-6 | TRBV19 | CALLGGQFRNSPLHF | TGTGCATTGCTAGGGGGACAATTTCGTAATTCACCCCTCCACTTT
NA | NA | TRBJ2-3 | TRBV15 | CATSREGRAQYTDTQYF | TGTGCCACCAGCAGAGAAGGCAGGGCTCAATACACAGATACGCAGTATTTT
NA | NA | TRBJ2-7 | TRBV28 | CASSRGASYEQYF | TGTGCCAGCAGTCGGGGGGCCTCCTACGAGCAGTACTTC
once | NA | TRBJ2-3 | TRBV6-5 | CASSRREIDTQYF | TGTGCCAGCAGCCGCCGAGAAATAGATACGCAGTATTTT
NA | TRBD1 | TRBJ2-7 | TRBV2 | CASSGEDRVPYEQYF | TGTGCCAGCAGTGGGGAGGACAGGGTCCCCTACGAGCAGTACTTC